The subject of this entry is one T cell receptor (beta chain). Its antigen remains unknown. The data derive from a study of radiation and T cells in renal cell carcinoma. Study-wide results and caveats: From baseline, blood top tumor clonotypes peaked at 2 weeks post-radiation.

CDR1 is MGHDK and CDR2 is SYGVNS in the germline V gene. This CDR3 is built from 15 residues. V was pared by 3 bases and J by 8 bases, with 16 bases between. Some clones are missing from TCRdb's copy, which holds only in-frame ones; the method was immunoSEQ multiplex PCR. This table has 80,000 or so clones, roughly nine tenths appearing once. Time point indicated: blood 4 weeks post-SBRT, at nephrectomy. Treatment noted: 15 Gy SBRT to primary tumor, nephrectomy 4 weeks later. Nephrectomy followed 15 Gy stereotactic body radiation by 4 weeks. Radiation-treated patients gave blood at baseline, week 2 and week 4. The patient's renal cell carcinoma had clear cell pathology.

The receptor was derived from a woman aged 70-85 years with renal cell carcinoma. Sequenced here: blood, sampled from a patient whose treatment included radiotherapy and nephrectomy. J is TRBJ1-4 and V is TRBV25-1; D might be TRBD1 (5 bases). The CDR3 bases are TGTGCCAGCAGTGAGGGTAATAGGGGAAACGAAAAACTGTTTTTT. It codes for CASSEGNRGNEKLFF.